The 15 T cell receptor beta chains in this list originate from one sample, sequenced in a study of beta chain features in type 1 diabetes. The study's findings and limits: TCRB CDR3s were moderately but significantly shorter in Type 1 diabetes patients in all four CD4+ subsets.

cDNA synthesis used the whole RNA isolate, giving expressed TCRB sequences. Profiling relied on immunoSEQ multiplex PCR, and the TCRdb table lists in-frame clones only, not all of them. The top ten hold 0.03% to 0.04% of the sample, which has hundreds of thousands of clones, over 11% seen once. No cognate antigen is known for these TCRs. The sequenced sample was naive CD4+ T cells from blood. The receptors come from a man aged 18 to 29 with type 1 diabetes.

V gene TRBV5-4 combines with J gene TRBJ2-4, with D possibly matching TRBD2 (5 bases). V gave up 3 bases and J gave up 0 bases, with 16 bases separating them. From germline, CDR1 is SGHNT and CDR2 YYREEE (reference sequence). The CDR3 loop spans 17 amino acids. The DNA of the CDR3 is TGTGCCAGCAGCTCCTCCGGACTGCTACAAGCCAAAAACATTCAGTACTTC. Translation gives CASSSSGLLQAKNIQYF.

This clone was counted only a few times. The rearrangement joins TRBV2 to TRBJ2-5; unclear D gene. The CDR3 sequence is 13 residues long. Germline assignment: CDR1 SNHLY and CDR2 FYNNEI. V lost 3 bases and J 2 bases, leaving 7 bases between the germline ends. This CDR3 reads CASSDLDQETQYF. CDR3 nucleotide sequence: TGTGCCAGCAGTGACCTAGATCAAGAGACCCAGTACTTC. The full variable domain, its missing parts supplied by reference TRBV2 and TRBJ2-5, is EPEVTQTPSHQVTQMGQEVILRCVPISNHLYFYWYRQILGQKVEFLVSFYNNEISEKSEIFDDQFSVERPDGSNFTLKIRSTKLEDSAMYFCASSDLDQETQYFGPGTRLLVL.

This sequence joins TRBV5-1 and TRBJ2-5; D gene uncertain. Trimming removed 1 base at V and 4 bases at J, with 17 bases between. The germline CDR1 and CDR2 sequences are SGHRS and YFSETQ. This CDR3 contains 16 residues. The CDR3 region has the DNA TGCGCCAGCAGCTTGTATCAGTTGGGAATCGGAGAGACCCAGTACTTC. Translation: CASSLYQLGIGETQYF.

The genes are TRBV7-9 and TRBJ2-5, with a weak D call TRBD1 (6 bases). Trimming removed 2 bases at V and 5 bases at J, with 21 bases between. There are 17 residues in the CDR3. The germline gives CDR1 SEHNR, CDR2 FQNEAQ (reference sequence). The CDR3, as DNA: TGTGCCAGCAGCTTAAACCAGGGGATAAAGTTCCGTGAGACCCAGTACTTC. Amino acids: CASSLNQGIKFRETQYF.

The rearrangement links TRBV6-1 to TRBJ2-7, with D possibly matching TRBD2 (5 bases). V was pared by 0 bases and J by 4 bases, with 10 bases between. This CDR3 contains 14 residues. Germline CDR1 is MNHNS and CDR2 is SASEGT. CDR3: CASSEAFREYEQYF. As DNA, the CDR3 is TGTGCCAGCAGTGAAGCGTTCCGGGAATACGAGCAGTACTTC.

The chain carries TRBV1 and TRBJ1-4. TRBV1 represents a pseudogene. This CDR3 region has 15 residues. CDR3 nucleotides: TGCACCAGCAGCTTGCCACCGGACGGCAGCCGAAAACTGTTTTTT. Translating gives CTSSLPPDGSRKLFF.

The chain uses TRBV29-1 and TRBJ2-7; TRBD1 matches 8 bases. The V segment lost 4 bases and the J segment 5 bases; nucleotides outside the gene matches: 4. Per germline, CDR1 SQVTM and CDR2 ANQGSEA. CDR3 length: 12 residues. The CDR3 region is CSVAHRGNEQYF. CDR3 in DNA: TGCAGCGTTGCCCACAGGGGGAACGAGCAGTACTTC.

The rearrangement joins TRBV28 to TRBJ2-7; TRBD2 aligns across 11 bases. Germline V gene lookup returns CDR1 MDHEN and CDR2 SYDVKM. This CDR3 spans 16 amino acids. V shed 2 bases and J 5 bases; nucleotides not matched to a gene: 8. The CDR3 here is CASSLEIAGGPDEQYF. CDR3 coding DNA: TGTGCCAGCAGTTTAGAGATAGCGGGAGGGCCTGACGAGCAGTACTTC.

This chain connects TRBV6-6 to TRBJ2-7, with TRBD2 matching over 7 bases. Germline values: CDR1 MNHNY, CDR2 SVGAGI (reference sequence). V dropped 8 bases and J dropped 7; count of bases not matched to a gene: 2. This CDR3 spans 10 amino acids. The CDR3 DNA reads TGTGCCAGCGCGGGAGATGAGCAGTACTTC. Translating it yields CASAGDEQYF.

The chain uses TRBV7-9 and TRBJ2-7, with 9 bases fitting TRBD1. The CDR3 is made up of 15 amino acids. V lost 5 bases and J lost 4; bases outside the gene matches: 9. The germline V gene encodes CDR1 SEHNR and CDR2 FQNEAQ (reference sequence). CDR3 coding DNA: TGTGCCAGCAGCCCCGACAGGGGGAGTTCGTACGAGCAGTACTTC. Its protein is CASSPDRGSSYEQYF. Looking up the rest from reference TRBV7-9 and TRBJ2-7 gives the full variable domain: DTGVSQNPRHKITKRGQNVTFRCDPISEHNRLYWYRQTLGQGPEFLTYFQNEAQLEKSRLLSDRFSAERPKGSFSTLEIQRTEQGDSAMYLCASSPDRGSSYEQYFGPGTRLTVT.

This clone has only a few counts. V usage is TRBV7-2 and J usage is TRBJ2-3; TRBD1 matches 8 bases. CDR1 and CDR2 from the germline V gene are SGHTA and FQGNSA. There are 14 residues in the CDR3. Unmatched junction bases numbered 2, after V lost 2 bases and J lost 4 bases. The CDR3 sequence: CASSLRTGPDTQYF. The CDR3 region has the DNA TGTGCCAGCAGCTTACGGACAGGGCCAGATACGCAGTATTTT.

This clone was picked up a small number of times. The chain recombines TRBV9 with TRBJ2-3, with TRBD2 identical over 13 bases. Germline V gene data show CDR1 as SGDLS and CDR2 as YYNGEE. This CDR3 has 19 residues. V dropped 2 bases and J dropped 3; count of bases not matched to a gene: 12. The CDR3 DNA reads TGTGCCAGCAGCGTTCGAGGCCCCACTAGCGGGGGGGCGACAGATACGCAGTATTTT. Amino acids: CASSVRGPTSGGATDTQYF.

The gene calls are TRBV11-3 and TRBJ2-7, with 9 bases matching TRBD2. This CDR3 comprises 15 residues. From germline, CDR1 is SGHNT and CDR2 YENEEA. Unmatched junction bases numbered 7, after V lost 1 base and J lost 6 bases. The CDR3 region has the DNA TGTGCCAGCAGCTTAGGGACTAGCGCCTCGACCGAGCAGTACTTC. Its protein product is CASSLGTSASTEQYF. Variable domain in full (rest from reference TRBV11-3 and TRBJ2-7): EAGVVQSPRYKIIEKKQPVAFWCNPISGHNTLYWYLQNLGQGPELLIRYENEEAVDDSQLPKDRFSAERLKGVDSTLKIQPAELGDSAVYLCASSLGTSASTEQYFGPGTRLTVT.

This clone has a single count. The rearrangement joins TRBV4-1 to TRBJ1-4; D remains ambiguous. The CDR3 runs 15 residues. The germline V and J ends were trimmed by 1 base and 8 bases, with 14 bases remaining between them. Germline V CDR1 and CDR2: MGHRA, YSYEKL. CDR3 sequence (DNA): TGCGCCAGCAGCCAAGCTGAGCGGGTAAAGGAAAAACTGTTTTTT. This sequence encodes CASSQAERVKEKLFF.

The chain combines TRBV11-1 with TRBJ2-1; tentative D call: TRBD2 (5 bases). The CDR3 is 16 amino acids. CDR1 and CDR2 (germline): SGHAT, FQDESV (reference sequence). V shed 5 bases and J shed 2 bases, with 16 bases lying between them. CDR3 region: CASSPSAQRTYNEQFF. DNA of the CDR3: TGTGCCAGCAGCCCTTCAGCCCAGCGGACCTACAATGAGCAGTTCTTC.